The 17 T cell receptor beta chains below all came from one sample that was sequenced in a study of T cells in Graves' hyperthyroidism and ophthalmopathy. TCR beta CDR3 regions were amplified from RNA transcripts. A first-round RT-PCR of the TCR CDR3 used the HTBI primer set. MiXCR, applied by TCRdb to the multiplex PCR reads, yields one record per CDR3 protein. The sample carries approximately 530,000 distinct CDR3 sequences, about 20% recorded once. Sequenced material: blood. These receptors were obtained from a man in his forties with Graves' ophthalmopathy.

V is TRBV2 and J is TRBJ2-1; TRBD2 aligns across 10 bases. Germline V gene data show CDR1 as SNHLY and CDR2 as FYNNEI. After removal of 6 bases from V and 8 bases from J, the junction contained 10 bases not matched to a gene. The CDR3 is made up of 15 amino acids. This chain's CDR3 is CASRIPSGRGHEQFF. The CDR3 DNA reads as TGTGCCAGCAGGATCCCTAGCGGGAGAGGGCATGAGCAGTTCTTC.

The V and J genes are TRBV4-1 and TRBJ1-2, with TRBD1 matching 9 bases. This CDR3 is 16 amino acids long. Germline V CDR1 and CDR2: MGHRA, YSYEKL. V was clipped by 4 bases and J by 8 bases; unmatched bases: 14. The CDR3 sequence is CASSPRGTDRGYGYTF. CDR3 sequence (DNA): TGCGCCAGCAGCCCTCGTGGAACGGACAGGGGATACGGCTACACCTTC.

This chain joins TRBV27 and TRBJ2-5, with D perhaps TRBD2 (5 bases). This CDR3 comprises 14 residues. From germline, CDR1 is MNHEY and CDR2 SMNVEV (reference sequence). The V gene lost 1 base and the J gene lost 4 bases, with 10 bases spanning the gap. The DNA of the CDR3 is TGTGCCAGCAGTTTATTAGGAGAGGGAGAGACCCAGTACTTC. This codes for CASSLLGEGETQYF.

The DNA of the CDR3 is TGTGCCAGCAGCCCAAAAGATCCGGTGATTGGTAACCATGAGCAGTTCTTC. Its protein product is CASSPKDPVIGNHEQFF. The chain joins TRBV7-3 to TRBJ2-1; D is ambiguous. Germline lookup yields CDR1 SGHTA and CDR2 FQGTGA. The V gene lost 5 bases and the J gene lost 8 bases, with 25 bases spanning the gap. This CDR3 spans 17 amino acids.

The CDR3 DNA sequence: TGTGCCAGCAGCTTAACCCTCGGGGCCCAGGGGGCCCAGTACTTC. Translated: CASSLTLGAQGAQYF. This chain links TRBV7-9 with TRBJ2-5; 7 bases map to TRBD1. Germline CDR1 is SEHNR and CDR2 is FQNEAQ (reference sequence). The CDR3 is 15 residues long. V lost 2 bases, J lost 9 bases, and 12 bases stayed unmatched.

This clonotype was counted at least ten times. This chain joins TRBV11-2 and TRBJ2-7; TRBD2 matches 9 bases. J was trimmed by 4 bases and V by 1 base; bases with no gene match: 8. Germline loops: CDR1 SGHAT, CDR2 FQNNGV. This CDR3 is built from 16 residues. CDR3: CASSLVWLAGRYEQYF. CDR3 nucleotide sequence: TGTGCCAGCAGCTTAGTTTGGCTAGCGGGAAGGTACGAGCAGTACTTC.

This CDR3 is CASSLYRSTDTQYF. CDR3 bases: TGTGCCAGCAGCTTATACAGAAGCACAGATACGCAGTATTTT. The chain recombines TRBV11-2 with TRBJ2-3; the D is unclear. Germline CDR1 SGHAT, CDR2 FQNNGV. The germline V and J ends were trimmed by 2 bases and 0 bases, with 6 bases remaining between them. The CDR3 contains 14 residues. Combining the CDR3 with reference TRBV11-2 and TRBJ2-3 gives the whole variable domain EAGVAQSPRYKIIEKRQSVAFWCNPISGHATLYWYQQILGQGPKLLIQFQNNGVVDDSQLPKDRFSAERLKGVDSTLKIQPAKLEDSAVYLCASSLYRSTDTQYFGPGTRLTVL.

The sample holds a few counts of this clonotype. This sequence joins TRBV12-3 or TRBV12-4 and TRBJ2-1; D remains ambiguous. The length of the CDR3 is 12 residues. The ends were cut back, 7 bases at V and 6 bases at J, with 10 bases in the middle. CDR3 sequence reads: CASTSLGNEQFF. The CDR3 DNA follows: TGTGCCAGCACTTCCCTTGGCAATGAGCAGTTCTTC.

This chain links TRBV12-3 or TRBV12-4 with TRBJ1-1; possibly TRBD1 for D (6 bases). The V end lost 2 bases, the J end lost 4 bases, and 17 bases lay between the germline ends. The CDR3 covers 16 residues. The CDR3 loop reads CASSLRGATWGTEAFF. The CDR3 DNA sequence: TGTGCCAGCAGTTTACGGGGGGCGACCTGGGGCACTGAAGCTTTCTTT.

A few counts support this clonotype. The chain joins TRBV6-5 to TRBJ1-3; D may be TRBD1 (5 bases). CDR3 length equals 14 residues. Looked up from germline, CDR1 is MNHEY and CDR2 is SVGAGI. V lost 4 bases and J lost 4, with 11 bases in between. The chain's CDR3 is CASSFSTAGNTIYF. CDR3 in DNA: TGTGCCAGCAGTTTCTCGACAGCAGGAAACACCATATATTTT.

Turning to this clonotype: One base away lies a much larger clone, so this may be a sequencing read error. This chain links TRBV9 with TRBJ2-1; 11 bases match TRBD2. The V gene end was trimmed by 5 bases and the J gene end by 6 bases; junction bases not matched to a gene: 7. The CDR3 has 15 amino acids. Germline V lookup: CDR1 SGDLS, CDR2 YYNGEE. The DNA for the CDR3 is TGTGCCAGCAGTGCCGGGACTAGCGGATTCAATGAGCAGTTCTTC. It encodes CASSAGTSGFNEQFF.

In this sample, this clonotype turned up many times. CDR3 sequence reads: CASSPKWGDRGNTEAFF. The CDR3 DNA sequence: TGTGCCAGCTCACCGAAGTGGGGGGACAGGGGGAACACTGAAGCTTTCTTT. This chain joins TRBV18 and TRBJ1-1; 10 bases are a match to TRBD1. The CDR3 extends over 17 amino acids. CDR1 is KGHSH, CDR2 LQKENI, per germline. The J segment lost 1 base and the V segment lost 3 bases, leaving 8 bases of the junction unmatched.

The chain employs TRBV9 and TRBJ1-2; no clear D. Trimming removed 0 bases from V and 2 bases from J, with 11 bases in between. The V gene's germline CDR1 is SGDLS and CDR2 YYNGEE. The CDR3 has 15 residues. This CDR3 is CASSVGSQENYGYTF. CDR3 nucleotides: TGTGCCAGCAGCGTAGGTTCGCAGGAAAACTATGGCTACACCTTC.

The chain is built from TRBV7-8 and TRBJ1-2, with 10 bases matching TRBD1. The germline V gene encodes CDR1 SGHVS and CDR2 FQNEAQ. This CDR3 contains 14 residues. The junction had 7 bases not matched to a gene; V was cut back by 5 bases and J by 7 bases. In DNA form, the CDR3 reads TGTGCCAGCAGCACGGGACAGGGGACGAGTGGCTACACCTTC. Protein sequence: CASSTGQGTSGYTF.

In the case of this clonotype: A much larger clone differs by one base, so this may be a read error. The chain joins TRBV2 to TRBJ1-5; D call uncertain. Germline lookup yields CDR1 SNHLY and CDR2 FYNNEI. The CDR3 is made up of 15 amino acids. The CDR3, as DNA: TGTGCCAACAGTGAAAGAGACACCATCAGACAGCCCCAGCATTTT. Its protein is CANSERDTIRQPQHF.

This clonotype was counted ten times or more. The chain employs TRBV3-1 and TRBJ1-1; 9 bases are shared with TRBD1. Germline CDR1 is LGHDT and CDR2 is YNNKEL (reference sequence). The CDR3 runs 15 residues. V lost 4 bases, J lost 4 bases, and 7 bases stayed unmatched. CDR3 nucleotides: TGTGCCAGCAGCCCCTGGGACAGGGAAGGCACTGAAGCTTTCTTT. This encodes CASSPWDREGTEAFF.

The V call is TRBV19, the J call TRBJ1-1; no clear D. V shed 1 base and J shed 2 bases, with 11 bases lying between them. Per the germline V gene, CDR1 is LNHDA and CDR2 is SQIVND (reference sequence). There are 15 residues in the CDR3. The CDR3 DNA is TGTGCCAGTAGTATAGCCCTCAGACGTAACACTGAAGCTTTCTTT. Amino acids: CASSIALRRNTEAFF.